Listed below are T cell receptor beta chains from one sample, sequenced in a study of blood T cell repertoires in COVID-19. Generated by immunoSEQ multiplex PCR, the TCRdb table keeps only in-frame clones and is missing some. The sample has under 300,000 clones; 65% to 85% are singletons. Sequencing was performed on peripheral blood. The receptor set was obtained from a woman aged 40 to 50 with active or convalescent COVID-19. CDR3s include the opening cysteine and the closing phenylalanine or tryptophan. Fields, in order: D gene, J gene, clone size, V gene, CDR3 protein, CDR3 DNA. A D gene is named only where the DNA matches it firmly. Not every row has a clone size; where given, it reads once, few, many or a size class.

D: .; J: TRBJ1-2; size: .; V: TRBV28; CDR3: CASSPPRGTYGYTF; DNA: TGTGCCAGCAGCCCTCCTAGGGGGACCTATGGCTACACCTTC
D: TRBD2; J: TRBJ2-5; size: .; V: TRBV2; CDR3: CASSLISGGETQYF; DNA: TGTGCCAGCAGTTTGATCAGCGGGGGGGAGACCCAGTACTTC
D: TRBD1; J: TRBJ1-3; size: .; V: TRBV6-5; CDR3: CASSYSARGAGNTIYF; DNA: TGTGCCAGCAGTTACTCGGCCAGGGGGGCGGGAAACACCATATATTTT
D: .; J: TRBJ1-2; size: .; V: TRBV30; CDR3: CAWKPGEFSYGYTF; DNA: TGTGCCTGGAAGCCGGGGGAATTTAGCTATGGCTACACCTTC
D: .; J: TRBJ2-5; size: .; V: TRBV6-5; CDR3: CASSYSFSLETQYF; DNA: TGTGCCAGCAGTTACTCGTTTAGCTTGGAGACCCAGTACTTC
D: TRBD2; J: TRBJ2-5; size: .; V: TRBV27; CDR3: CASSLRSGGYLQETQYF; DNA: TGTGCCAGCAGTTTAAGGAGCGGGGGGTACCTACAAGAGACCCAGTACTTC
D: TRBD1; J: TRBJ2-3; size: .; V: TRBV5-1; CDR3: CASTIQGADTQYF; DNA: TGCGCCAGCACCATCCAGGGGGCAGATACGCAGTATTTT
D: .; J: TRBJ1-4; size: .; V: TRBV4-1; CDR3: CASSQDLSRREKLFF; DNA: TGCGCCAGCAGCCAAGATCTGTCTAGGAGGGAAAAACTGTTTTTT
D: TRBD1; J: TRBJ1-4; size: .; V: TRBV27; CDR3: CASSFVPGGYEKLFF; DNA: TGTGCCAGCAGTTTTGTTCCAGGGGGCTATGAAAAACTGTTTTTT
D: .; J: TRBJ1-2; size: .; V: TRBV5-1; CDR3: CASSFGAVTNYGYTF; DNA: TGCGCCAGCAGCTTTGGGGCCGTAACTAACTATGGCTACACCTTC
D: TRBD2; J: TRBJ2-3; size: .; V: TRBV5-6; CDR3: CASSAPSGGSTDTQYF; DNA: TGTGCCAGCAGCGCCCCTAGCGGGGGTTCCACAGATACGCAGTATTTT
D: .; J: TRBJ1-2; size: few; V: TRBV5-4; CDR3: CASSLSQGPYGYTF; DNA: TGTGCCAGCAGCTTGTCGCAGGGCCCCTATGGCTACACCTTC
D: .; J: TRBJ1-1; size: .; V: TRBV6-5; CDR3: CASTQGIGGTEAFF; DNA: TGTGCCAGCACCCAGGGGATAGGGGGCACTGAAGCTTTCTTT
D: TRBD2; J: TRBJ2-3; size: .; V: TRBV5-1; CDR3: CASSYGGTDTQYF; DNA: TGCGCCAGCAGCTACGGGGGGACAGATACGCAGTATTTT
D: .; J: TRBJ2-3; size: once; V: TRBV5-1; CDR3: CASSTLTGGTDTQYF; DNA: TGCGCCAGCAGCACCTTGACAGGCGGCACAGATACGCAGTATTTT
D: TRBD2; J: TRBJ2-3; size: .; V: TRBV11-1; CDR3: CASSATSASTDTQYF; DNA: TGTGCCAGCAGCGCGACTAGCGCGAGCACAGATACGCAGTATTTT
D: TRBD1; J: TRBJ1-4; size: .; V: TRBV9; CDR3: CASSTRQGTNEKLFF; DNA: TGTGCCAGCAGCACTCGACAGGGGACGAATGAAAAACTGTTTTTT
D: .; J: TRBJ1-1; size: .; V: TRBV3-1/TRBV3-2; CDR3: CASSQGQNLEAFF; DNA: TGTGCCAGCAGCCAAGGACAGAACCTTGAAGCTTTCTTT
D: .; J: TRBJ2-3; size: .; V: TRBV3-1/TRBV3-2; CDR3: CASSPVGSSGDTQYF; DNA: TGTGCCAGCAGCCCAGTAGGTAGCAGTGGGGATACGCAGTATTTT
D: TRBD1; J: TRBJ1-2; size: .; V: TRBV19; CDR3: CASSRQGTGGYTF; DNA: TGTGCCAGTAGTCGACAGGGAACGGGTGGCTACACCTTC
D: .; J: TRBJ1-2; size: .; V: TRBV11-2; CDR3: CASSPRAGYGYTF; DNA: TGTGCCAGCAGCCCCAGGGCCGGCTATGGCTACACCTTC
D: .; J: TRBJ2-4; size: .; V: TRBV6-5; CDR3: CASSSDLAKNIQYF; DNA: TGTGCCAGCAGCTCCGACTTAGCCAAAAACATTCAGTACTTC
D: TRBD1; J: TRBJ1-2; size: many; V: TRBV15; CDR3: CATSRDRGQDGYGYTF; DNA: TGTGCCACCAGCAGAGATCGGGGACAGGACGGCTATGGCTACACCTTC
D: .; J: TRBJ1-2; size: .; V: TRBV28; CDR3: CASSPLGGEGGLGYTF; DNA: TGTGCCAGCAGTCCCCTCGGGGGGGAGGGAGGCCTTGGCTACACCTTC
D: TRBD2; J: TRBJ2-5; size: .; V: TRBV4-1; CDR3: CASSPGGGTDQETQYF; DNA: TGCGCCAGCAGCCCGGGAGGGGGGACCGATCAAGAGACCCAGTACTTC
D: .; J: TRBJ1-1; size: .; V: TRBV19; CDR3: CASNPLQGEAFF; DNA: TGTGCCAGTAACCCCCTACAGGGTGAAGCTTTCTTT
D: .; J: TRBJ2-6; size: .; V: TRBV4-1; CDR3: CASSQDVISGANVLTF; DNA: TGCGCCAGCAGCCAAGATGTAATCTCTGGGGCCAACGTCCTGACTTTC
D: TRBD1; J: TRBJ1-5; size: .; V: TRBV28; CDR3: CASTNPLRDRGFQPQHF; DNA: TGTGCCAGCACCAACCCTCTCCGGGACAGGGGGTTTCAGCCCCAGCATTTT
D: .; J: TRBJ2-1; size: .; V: TRBV7-3; CDR3: CASSSPTGGASANEQFF; DNA: TGTGCCAGCAGCTCCCCTACAGGAGGGGCCTCGGCGAATGAGCAGTTCTTC